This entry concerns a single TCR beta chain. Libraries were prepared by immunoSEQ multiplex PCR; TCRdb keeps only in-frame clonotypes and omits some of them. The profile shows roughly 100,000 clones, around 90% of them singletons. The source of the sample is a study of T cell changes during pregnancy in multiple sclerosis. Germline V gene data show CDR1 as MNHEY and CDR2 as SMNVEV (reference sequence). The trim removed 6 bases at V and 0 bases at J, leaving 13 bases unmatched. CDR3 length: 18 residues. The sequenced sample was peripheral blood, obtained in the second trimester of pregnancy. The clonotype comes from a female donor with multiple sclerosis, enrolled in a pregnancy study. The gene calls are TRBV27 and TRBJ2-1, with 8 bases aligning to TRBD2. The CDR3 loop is CASSPSGGRPSSYNEQFF. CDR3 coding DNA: TGTGCCAGCAGCCCCTCGGGGGGGCGGCCCTCCTCCTACAATGAGCAGTTCTTC.